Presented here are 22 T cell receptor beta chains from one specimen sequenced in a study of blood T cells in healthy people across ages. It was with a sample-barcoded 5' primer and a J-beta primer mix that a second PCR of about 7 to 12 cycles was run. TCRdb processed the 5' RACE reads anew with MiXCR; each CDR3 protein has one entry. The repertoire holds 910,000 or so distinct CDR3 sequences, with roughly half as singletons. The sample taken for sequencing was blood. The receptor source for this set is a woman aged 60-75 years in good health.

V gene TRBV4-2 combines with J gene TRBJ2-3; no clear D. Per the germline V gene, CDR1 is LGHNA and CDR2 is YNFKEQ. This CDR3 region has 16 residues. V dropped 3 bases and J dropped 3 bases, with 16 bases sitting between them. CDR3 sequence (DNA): TGTGCCAGCAGCCACACGCTAGGGTCTGCGACAGATACGCAGTATTTT. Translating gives CASSHTLGSATDTQYF.

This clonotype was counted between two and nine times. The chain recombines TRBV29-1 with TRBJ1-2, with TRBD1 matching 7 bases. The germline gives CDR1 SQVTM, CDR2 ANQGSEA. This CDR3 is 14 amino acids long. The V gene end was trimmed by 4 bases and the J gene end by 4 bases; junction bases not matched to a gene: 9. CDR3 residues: CSVGETGNIYGYTF. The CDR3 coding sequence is TGCAGCGTTGGAGAGACAGGGAACATCTATGGCTACACCTTC.

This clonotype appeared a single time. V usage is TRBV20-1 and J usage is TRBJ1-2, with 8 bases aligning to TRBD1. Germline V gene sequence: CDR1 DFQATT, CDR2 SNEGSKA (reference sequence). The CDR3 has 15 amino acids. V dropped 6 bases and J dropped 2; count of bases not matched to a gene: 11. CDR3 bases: TGCAGTGCACCGACTTCGGGACAGGACAACTATGGCTACACCTTC. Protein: CSAPTSGQDNYGYTF.

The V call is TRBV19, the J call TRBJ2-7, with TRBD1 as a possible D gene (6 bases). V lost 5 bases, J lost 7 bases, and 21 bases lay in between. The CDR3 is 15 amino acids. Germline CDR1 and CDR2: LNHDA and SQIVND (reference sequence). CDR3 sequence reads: CASSDGGFGVSEQYF. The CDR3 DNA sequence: TGTGCCAGTAGTGATGGGGGCTTTGGGGTTTCGGAGCAGTACTTC.

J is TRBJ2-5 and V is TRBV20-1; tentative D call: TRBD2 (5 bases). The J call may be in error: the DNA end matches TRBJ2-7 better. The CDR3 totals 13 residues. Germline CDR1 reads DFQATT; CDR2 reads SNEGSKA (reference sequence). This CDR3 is CSARRPYPNEQYF. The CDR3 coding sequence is TGCAGTGCTCGGAGGCCTTACCCCAACGAGCAGTACTTC.

DNA for the CDR3: TGTGCCAGCAGTCCATACATCAGGGGGCTTCTGGGCAACACTGAAGCTTTCTTT. The encoded protein is CASSPYIRGLLGNTEAFF. The chain joins TRBV7-7 to TRBJ1-1; 8 nucleotides match TRBD1. Trimming removed 6 bases from V and 2 bases from J; junction bases left unmatched: 17. This CDR3 region has 18 residues. From germline, CDR1 is SSHAT and CDR2 FNYEAQ (reference sequence).

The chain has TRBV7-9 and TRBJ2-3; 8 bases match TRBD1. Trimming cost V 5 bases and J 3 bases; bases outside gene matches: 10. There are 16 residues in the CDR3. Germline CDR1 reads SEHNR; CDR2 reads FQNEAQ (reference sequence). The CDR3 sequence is CASSGRQGTFTDTQYF. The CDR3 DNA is TGTGCCAGCAGCGGACGACAGGGGACGTTTACAGATACGCAGTATTTT.

The CDR3 DNA sequence: TGTGCCAGCAGTTTATCCAGGTTCAACACTGAAGCTTTCTTT. Protein: CASSLSRFNTEAFF. V and J are TRBV27 and TRBJ1-1; unclear D gene. This CDR3 has 14 residues. Germline V gene sequence: CDR1 MNHEY, CDR2 SMNVEV (reference sequence). V was clipped by 0 bases and J by 2 bases, with 7 bases between them.

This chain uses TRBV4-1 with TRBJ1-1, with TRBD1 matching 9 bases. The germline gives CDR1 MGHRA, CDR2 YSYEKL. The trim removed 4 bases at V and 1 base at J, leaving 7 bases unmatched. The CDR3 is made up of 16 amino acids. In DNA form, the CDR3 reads TGCGCCAGCAGCCGTGACAGGGGGAAAGAGAACACTGAAGCTTTCTTT. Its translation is CASSRDRGKENTEAFF.

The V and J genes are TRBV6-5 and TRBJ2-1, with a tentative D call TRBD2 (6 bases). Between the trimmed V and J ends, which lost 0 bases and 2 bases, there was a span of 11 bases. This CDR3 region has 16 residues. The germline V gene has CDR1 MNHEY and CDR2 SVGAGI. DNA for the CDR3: TGTGCCAGCAGTTACTCCACGGGAGTGGCCTACAATGAGCAGTTCTTC. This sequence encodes CASSYSTGVAYNEQFF.

CDR3 bases: TGTGCCAGCGCCCAGGGGGGAGACAGCGTTGAAGCTTTCTTT. Its protein product is CASAQGGDSVEAFF. This chain connects TRBV2 to TRBJ1-1, with 7 bases identical to TRBD1. Trimming at V came to 8 bases and at J to 7 bases, leaving 13 bases not matched to a gene. This CDR3 is built from 14 residues. Looked up from germline, CDR1 is SNHLY and CDR2 is FYNNEI.

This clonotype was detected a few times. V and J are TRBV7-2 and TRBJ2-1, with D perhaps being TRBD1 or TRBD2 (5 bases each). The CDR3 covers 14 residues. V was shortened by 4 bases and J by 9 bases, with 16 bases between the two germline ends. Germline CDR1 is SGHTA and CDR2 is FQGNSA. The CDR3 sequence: CASSSSMRDGEQFF. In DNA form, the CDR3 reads TGTGCCAGCAGCTCTAGCATGAGGGACGGTGAGCAGTTCTTC. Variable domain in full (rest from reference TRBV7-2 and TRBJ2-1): GAGVSQSPSNKVTEKGKDVELRCDPISGHTALYWYRQSLGQGLEFLIYFQGNSAPDKSGLPSDRFSAERTGGSVSTLTIQRTQQEDSAVYLCASSSSMRDGEQFFGPGTRLTVL.

As DNA, the CDR3 is TGTGCCAGCAGCTTATTAACGGGGCCCACAGATACGCAGTATTTT. This sequence encodes CASSLLTGPTDTQYF. The chain is built from TRBV7-9 and TRBJ2-3; D is possibly TRBD1 or TRBD2 (5 bases each). V was trimmed by 2 bases and J by 2 bases, leaving 11 bases between them. The CDR3 is 15 residues long. Germline V CDR1 and CDR2: SEHNR, FQNEAQ (reference sequence).

The CDR3 is CAIQSGREGEQYF. The DNA of the CDR3 is TGTGCCATTCAAAGCGGGAGGGAGGGAGAGCAGTACTTC. The chain joins TRBV10-3 to TRBJ2-7; 10 bases map to TRBD2. There are 13 residues in the CDR3. Trimming took 9 bases from V and 7 from J; bases not matched to a gene: 9. CDR1 and CDR2 from the germline V gene are ENHRY and SYGVKD.

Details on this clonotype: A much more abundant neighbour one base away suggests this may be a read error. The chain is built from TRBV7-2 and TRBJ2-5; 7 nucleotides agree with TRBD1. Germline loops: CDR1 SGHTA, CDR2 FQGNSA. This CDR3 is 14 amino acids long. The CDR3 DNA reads TGTGCCAGCAGTACAACGGACAGGCGAGAGACCCGGTACTTC. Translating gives CASSTTDRRETRYF.

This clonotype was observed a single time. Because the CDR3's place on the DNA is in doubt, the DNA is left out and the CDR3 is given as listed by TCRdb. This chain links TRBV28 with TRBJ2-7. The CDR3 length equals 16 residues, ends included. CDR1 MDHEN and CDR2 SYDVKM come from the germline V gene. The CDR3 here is CASSSSGGVSSYEQYF.

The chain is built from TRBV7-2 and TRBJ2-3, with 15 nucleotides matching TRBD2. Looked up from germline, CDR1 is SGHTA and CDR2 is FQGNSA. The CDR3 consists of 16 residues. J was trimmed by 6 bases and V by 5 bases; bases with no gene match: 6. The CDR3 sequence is CASSPRTSGRGDTQYF. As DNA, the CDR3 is TGTGCCAGCAGCCCTCGGACTAGCGGGAGGGGTGATACGCAGTATTTT. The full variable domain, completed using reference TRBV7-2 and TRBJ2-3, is GAGVSQSPSNKVTEKGKDVELRCDPISGHTALYWYRQSLGQGLEFLIYFQGNSAPDKSGLPSDRFSAERTGGSVSTLTIQRTQQEDSAVYLCASSPRTSGRGDTQYFGPGTRLTVL.

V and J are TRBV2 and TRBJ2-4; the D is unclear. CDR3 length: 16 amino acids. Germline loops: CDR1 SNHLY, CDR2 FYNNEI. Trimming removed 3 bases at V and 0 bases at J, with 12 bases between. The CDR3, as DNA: TGTGCCAGCAGTGATCAAGCTACCCTAGCCAAAAACATTCAGTACTTC. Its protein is CASSDQATLAKNIQYF.

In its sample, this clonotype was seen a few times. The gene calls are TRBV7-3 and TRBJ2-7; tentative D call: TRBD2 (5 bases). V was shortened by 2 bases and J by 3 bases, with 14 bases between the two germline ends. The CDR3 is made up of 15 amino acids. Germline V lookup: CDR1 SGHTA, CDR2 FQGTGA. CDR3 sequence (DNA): TGTGCCAGCAGCTTAGGGCAGACTAACAACTACGAGCAGTACTTC. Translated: CASSLGQTNNYEQYF.

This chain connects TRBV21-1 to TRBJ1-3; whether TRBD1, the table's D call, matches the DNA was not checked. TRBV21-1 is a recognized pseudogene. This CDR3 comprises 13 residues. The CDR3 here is CASSTFPGNTIYF. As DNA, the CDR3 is TGTGCCAGCAGCACCTTCCCGGGAAACACCATATATTTT.

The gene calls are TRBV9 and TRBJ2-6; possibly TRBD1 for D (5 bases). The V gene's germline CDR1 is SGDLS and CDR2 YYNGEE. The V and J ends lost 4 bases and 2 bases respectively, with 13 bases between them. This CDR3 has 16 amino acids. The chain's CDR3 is CASSFVETAGANVLTF. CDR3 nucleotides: TGTGCCAGCAGCTTTGTCGAGACAGCTGGGGCCAACGTCCTGACTTTC.

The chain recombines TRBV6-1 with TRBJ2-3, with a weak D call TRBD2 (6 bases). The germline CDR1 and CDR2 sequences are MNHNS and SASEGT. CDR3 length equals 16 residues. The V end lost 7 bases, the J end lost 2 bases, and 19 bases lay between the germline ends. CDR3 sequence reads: CASTPSAGSNTDTQYF. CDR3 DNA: TGTGCCAGCACCCCTAGTGCGGGGTCAAACACAGATACGCAGTATTTT.